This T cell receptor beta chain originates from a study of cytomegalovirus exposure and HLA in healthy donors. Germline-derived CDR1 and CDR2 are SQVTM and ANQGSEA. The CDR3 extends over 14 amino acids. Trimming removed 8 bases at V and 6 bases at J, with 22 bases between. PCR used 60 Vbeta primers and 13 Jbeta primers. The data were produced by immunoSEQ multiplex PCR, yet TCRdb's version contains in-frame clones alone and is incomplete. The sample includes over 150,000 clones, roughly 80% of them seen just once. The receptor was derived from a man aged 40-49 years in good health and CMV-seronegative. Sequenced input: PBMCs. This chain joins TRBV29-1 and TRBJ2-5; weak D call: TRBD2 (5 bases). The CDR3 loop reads CSRAALRVVQTQYF. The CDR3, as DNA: TGCAGCCGAGCGGCCTTAAGGGTCGTTCAGACCCAGTACTTC.